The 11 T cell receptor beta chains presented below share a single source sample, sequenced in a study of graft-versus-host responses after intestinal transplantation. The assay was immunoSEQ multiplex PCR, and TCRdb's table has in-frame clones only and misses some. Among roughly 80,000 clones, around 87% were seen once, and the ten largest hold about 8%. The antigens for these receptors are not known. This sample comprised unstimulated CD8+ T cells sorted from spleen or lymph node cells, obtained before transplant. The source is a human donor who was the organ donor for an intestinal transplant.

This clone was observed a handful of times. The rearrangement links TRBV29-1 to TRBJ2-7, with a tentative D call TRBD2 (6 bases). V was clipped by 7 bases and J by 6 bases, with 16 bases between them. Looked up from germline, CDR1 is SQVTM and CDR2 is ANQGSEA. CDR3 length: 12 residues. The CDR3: CSAVFLGGEQYF. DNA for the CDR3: TGCAGCGCCGTTTTTTTGGGGGGCGAGCAGTACTTC.

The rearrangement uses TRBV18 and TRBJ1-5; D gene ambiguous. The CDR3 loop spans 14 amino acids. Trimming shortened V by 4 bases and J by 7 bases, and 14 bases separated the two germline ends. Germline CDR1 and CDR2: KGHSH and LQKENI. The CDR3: CASSRYMTGQPQHF. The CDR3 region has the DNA TGTGCCAGCTCACGCTATATGACTGGCCAGCCCCAGCATTTT.

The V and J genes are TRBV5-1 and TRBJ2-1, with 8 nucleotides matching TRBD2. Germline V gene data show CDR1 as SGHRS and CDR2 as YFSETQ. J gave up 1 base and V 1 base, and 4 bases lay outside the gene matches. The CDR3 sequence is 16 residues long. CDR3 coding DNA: TGCGCCAGCAGCTTGCACGGGAGGGGGTCCTACAATGAGCAGTTCTTC. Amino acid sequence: CASSLHGRGSYNEQFF.

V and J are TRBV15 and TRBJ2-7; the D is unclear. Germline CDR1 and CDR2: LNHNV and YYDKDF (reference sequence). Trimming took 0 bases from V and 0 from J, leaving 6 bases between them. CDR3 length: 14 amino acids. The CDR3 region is CATSRDRVSYEQYF. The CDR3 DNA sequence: TGTGCCACCAGCAGAGATCGGGTCTCCTACGAGCAGTACTTC.

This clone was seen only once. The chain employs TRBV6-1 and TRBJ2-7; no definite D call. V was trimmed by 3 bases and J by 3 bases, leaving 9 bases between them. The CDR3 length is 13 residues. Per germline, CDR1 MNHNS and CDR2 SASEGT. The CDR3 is CASSEGNSYEQYF. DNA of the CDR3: TGTGCCAGCAGTGAGGGGAACAGCTACGAGCAGTACTTC.

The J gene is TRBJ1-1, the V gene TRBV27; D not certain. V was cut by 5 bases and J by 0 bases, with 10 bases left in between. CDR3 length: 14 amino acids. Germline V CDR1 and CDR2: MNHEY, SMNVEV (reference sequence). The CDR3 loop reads CASSPPTMNTEAFF. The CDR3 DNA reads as TGTGCCAGCAGTCCTCCCACAATGAACACTGAAGCTTTCTTT.

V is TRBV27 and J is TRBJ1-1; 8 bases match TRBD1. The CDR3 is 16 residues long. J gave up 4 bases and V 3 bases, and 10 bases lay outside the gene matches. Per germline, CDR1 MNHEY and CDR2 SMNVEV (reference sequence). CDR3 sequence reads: CASSFSTGGETTEAFF. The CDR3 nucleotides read TGTGCCAGCAGTTTTAGCACAGGGGGAGAGACCACTGAAGCTTTCTTT.

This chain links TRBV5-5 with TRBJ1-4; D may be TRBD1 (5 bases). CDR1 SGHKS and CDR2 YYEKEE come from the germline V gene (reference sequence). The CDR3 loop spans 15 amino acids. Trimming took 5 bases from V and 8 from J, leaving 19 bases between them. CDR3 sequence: CASRPTGTLEEKLFF. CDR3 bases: TGTGCCAGCAGACCCACTGGGACCTTAGAGGAAAAACTGTTTTTT.

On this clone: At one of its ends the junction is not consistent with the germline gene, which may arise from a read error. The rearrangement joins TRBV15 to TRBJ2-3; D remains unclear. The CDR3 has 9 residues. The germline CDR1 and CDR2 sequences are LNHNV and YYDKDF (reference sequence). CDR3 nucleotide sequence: TGTGCCACCCGGGCGACCTCGTTTTTT. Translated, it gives CATRATSFF.

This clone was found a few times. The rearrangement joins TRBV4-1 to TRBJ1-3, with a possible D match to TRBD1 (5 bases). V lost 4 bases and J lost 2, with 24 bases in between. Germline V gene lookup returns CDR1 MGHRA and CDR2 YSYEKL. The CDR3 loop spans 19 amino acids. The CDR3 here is CASSPIGDALQVPGNTIYF. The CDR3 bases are TGCGCCAGCAGCCCCATTGGGGACGCCCTTCAGGTTCCTGGAAACACCATATATTTT.

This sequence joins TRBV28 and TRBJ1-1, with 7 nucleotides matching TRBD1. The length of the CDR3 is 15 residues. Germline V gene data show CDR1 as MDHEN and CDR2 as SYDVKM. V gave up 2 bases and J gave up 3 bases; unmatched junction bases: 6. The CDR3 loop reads CASSLIGGQDTEAFF. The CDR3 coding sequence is TGTGCCAGCAGTTTAATCGGTGGACAGGACACTGAAGCTTTCTTT.